This record looks at one TCR beta chain sequence and its context. The antigen remains undetermined. Trimming took 3 bases from V and 2 from J, leaving 11 bases between them. The CDR3 totals 14 residues. CDR1 and CDR2 from the germline V gene are SGHAT and FQNNGV. The data originate from a study of OX40 agonist ivuxolimab in advanced cancers. Study-wide results and limits: Circulating CD4+ and CD8+ T cells showed clonal expansion by week 6 at 0.1 to 3.0 mg/kg.

Sequencing was performed with immunoSEQ multiplex PCR; in TCRdb, only in-frame clones are kept and a portion is missing. The data show 77,000 or so clones, 80% to 95% seen once. Specimen: CD4+ or CD8+ T cells sorted from blood, collected in a trial of the OX40 agonist ivuxolimab. The J gene is TRBJ2-7, the V gene TRBV11-2; TRBD1 might be the D (6 bases). The clonotype originates from an adult with an advanced solid tumor such as melanoma, head and neck, liver or kidney cancer. In DNA form, the CDR3 reads TGTGCCAGCAGCTTGGGGGCGGAGGCCTACGAGCAGTACTTC. Translating it yields CASSLGAEAYEQYF. The full variable domain, with the rest looked up from reference TRBV11-2 and TRBJ2-7, is EAGVAQSPRYKIIEKRQSVAFWCNPISGHATLYWYQQILGQGPKLLIQFQNNGVVDDSQLPKDRFSAERLKGVDSTLKIQPAKLEDSAVYLCASSLGAEAYEQYFGPGTRLTVT.